This TCR beta chain was sequenced for a study of blood T cells in healthy people across ages. For the second PCR, which ran for about 6 to 12 cycles, a sample-barcoded 5' primer and a J-beta primer mix were used. The template-switch adaptor, which had 12 random nucleotides, put a tag on each cDNA molecule. One entry per CDR3 protein results from TCRdb running MiXCR on the 5' RACE reads. The table includes about 640,000 distinct CDR3 sequences, 58% detected once. In this sample, this clonotype turned up a few times. Its antigen is still unknown. The CDR3 is 14 amino acids. The germline CDR1 and CDR2 sequences are LGHDT and YNNKEL (reference sequence). V was clipped by 4 bases and J by 5 bases; unmatched bases: 3. Regarding the study as a whole: More naive CD4+ cells and higher diversity were found in long-lived than in aged donors.

PBMCs were isolated at a quantity of at least 6 million per sample. The origin of this receptor is a man in his sixties in good health. The sample was blood. The J gene is TRBJ2-1, the V gene TRBV3-1; 9 bases match TRBD2. For the CDR3, the DNA is TGTGCCAGCAGCCCCGGGACTAGCCACAATGAGCAGTTCTTC. Translating gives CASSPGTSHNEQFF.